This TCR beta chain was profiled in a study of cytomegalovirus exposure and HLA in healthy donors. Use of 60 Vbeta and 13 Jbeta primers characterized the PCR. Profiling relied on immunoSEQ multiplex PCR, and the TCRdb table lists in-frame clones only, not all of them. The sample has 200,000 to 250,000 clones, 82% seen once. V was trimmed by 5 bases and J by 3 bases, leaving 19 bases between them. This CDR3 contains 16 residues. Germline-derived CDR1 and CDR2 are SGHTA and FQGTGA. These donors, healthy bone marrow donors, were studied. The sequencing sample was made of PBMCs. This rearrangement joins TRBV7-3 to TRBJ1-1; possible D gene TRBD1, 5 bases. This TCR came from a middle-aged woman in good health and CMV-seronegative. The CDR3 loop reads CASSQTGTLGHTEAFF. CDR3 nucleotide sequence: TGTGCCAGCAGCCAAACCGGGACTCTAGGTCACACTGAAGCTTTCTTT.